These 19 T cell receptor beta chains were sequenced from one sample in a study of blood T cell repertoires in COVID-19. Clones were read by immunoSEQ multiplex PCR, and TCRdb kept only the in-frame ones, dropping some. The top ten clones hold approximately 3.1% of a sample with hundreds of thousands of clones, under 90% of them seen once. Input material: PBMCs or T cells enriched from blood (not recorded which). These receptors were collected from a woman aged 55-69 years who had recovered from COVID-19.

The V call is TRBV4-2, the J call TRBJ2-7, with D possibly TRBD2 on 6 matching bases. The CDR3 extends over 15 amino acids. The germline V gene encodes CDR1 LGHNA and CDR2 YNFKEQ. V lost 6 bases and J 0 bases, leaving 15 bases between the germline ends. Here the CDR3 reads CASRPVAEYSYEQYF. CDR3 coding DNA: TGTGCCAGCAGGCCCGTAGCGGAGTACTCCTACGAGCAGTACTTC.

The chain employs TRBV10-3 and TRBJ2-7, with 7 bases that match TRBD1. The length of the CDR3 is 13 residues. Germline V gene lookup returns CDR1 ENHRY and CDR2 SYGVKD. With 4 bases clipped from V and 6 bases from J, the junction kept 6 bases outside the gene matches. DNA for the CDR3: TGTGCCATCAGTGGAGGACAGGTCGGCGAGCAGTACTTC. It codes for CAISGGQVGEQYF.

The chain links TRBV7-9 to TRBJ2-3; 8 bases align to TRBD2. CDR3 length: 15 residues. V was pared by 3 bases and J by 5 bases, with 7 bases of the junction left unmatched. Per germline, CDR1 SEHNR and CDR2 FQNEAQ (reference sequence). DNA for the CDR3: TGTGCCAGCAGCTTCCTAGCGGGTCGGCGAGATACGCAGTATTTT. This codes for CASSFLAGRRDTQYF.

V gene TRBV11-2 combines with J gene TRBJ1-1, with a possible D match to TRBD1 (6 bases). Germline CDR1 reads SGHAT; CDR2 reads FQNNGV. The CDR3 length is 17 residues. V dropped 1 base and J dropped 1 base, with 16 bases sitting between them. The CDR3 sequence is CASSLGAWGTTNTEAFF. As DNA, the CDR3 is TGTGCCAGCAGCTTAGGGGCCTGGGGGACAACGAACACTGAAGCTTTCTTT.

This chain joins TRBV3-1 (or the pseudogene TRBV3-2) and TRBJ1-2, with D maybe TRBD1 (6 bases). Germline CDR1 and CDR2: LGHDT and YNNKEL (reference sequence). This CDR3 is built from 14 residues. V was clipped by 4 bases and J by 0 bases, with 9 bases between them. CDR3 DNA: TGTGCCAGCAGCCTCGGACAGACTAACTATGGCTACACCTTC. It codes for CASSLGQTNYGYTF.

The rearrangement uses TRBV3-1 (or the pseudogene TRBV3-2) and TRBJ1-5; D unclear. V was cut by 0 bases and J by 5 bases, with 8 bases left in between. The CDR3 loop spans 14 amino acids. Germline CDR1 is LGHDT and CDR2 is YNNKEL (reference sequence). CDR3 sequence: CASSQDFAYQPQHF. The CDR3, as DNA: TGTGCCAGCAGCCAAGATTTCGCGTATCAGCCCCAGCATTTT.

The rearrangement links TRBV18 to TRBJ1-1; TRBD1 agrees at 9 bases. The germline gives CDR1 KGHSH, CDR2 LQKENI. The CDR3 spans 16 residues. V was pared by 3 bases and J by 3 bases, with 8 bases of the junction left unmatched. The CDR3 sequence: CASSPFDRGYDTEAFF. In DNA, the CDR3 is TGTGCCAGCTCACCGTTCGACAGGGGGTACGACACTGAAGCTTTCTTT.

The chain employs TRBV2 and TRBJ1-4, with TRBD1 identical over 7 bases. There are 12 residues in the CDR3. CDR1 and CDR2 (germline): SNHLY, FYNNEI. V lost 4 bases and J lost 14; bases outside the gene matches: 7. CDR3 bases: TGTGCCAGCAGTGCCCAGACAGGGTGTCTGTTTTTT. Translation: CASSAQTGCLFF.

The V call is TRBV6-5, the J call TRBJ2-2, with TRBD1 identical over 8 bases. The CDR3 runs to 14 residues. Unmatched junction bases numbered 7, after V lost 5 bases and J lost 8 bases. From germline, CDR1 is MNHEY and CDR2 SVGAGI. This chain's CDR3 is CASSPQGARGELFF. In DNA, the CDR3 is TGTGCCAGCAGTCCTCAGGGGGCTAGAGGGGAGCTGTTTTTT.

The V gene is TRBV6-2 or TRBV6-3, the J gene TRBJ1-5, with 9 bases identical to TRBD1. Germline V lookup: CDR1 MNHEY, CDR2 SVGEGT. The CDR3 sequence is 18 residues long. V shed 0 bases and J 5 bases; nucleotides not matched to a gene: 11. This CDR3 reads CASSYSILGQGTHQPQHF. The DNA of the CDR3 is TGTGCCAGCAGTTACTCGATCTTAGGACAGGGGACTCATCAGCCCCAGCATTTT.

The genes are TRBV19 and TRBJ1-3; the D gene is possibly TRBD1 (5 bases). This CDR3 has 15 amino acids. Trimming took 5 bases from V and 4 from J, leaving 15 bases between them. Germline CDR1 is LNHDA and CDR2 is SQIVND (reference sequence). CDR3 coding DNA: TGTGCCAGTAGTCAACAGGTTTCGTGGGGAAACACCATATATTTT. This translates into CASSQQVSWGNTIYF.

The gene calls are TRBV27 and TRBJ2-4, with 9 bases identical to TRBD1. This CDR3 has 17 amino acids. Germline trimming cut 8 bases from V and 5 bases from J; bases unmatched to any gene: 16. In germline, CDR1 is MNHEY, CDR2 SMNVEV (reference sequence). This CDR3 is CASSSTGTGFIQNIQYF. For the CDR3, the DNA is TGTGCCAGCTCTTCAACCGGGACAGGGTTCATCCAAAACATTCAGTACTTC.

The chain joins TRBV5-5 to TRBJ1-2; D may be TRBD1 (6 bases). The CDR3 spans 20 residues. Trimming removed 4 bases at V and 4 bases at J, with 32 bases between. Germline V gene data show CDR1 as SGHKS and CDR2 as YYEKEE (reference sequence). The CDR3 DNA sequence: TGTGCCAGCAGCCACCCAACTTCGAACCAGGGGACGAGGGGGAGCTATGGCTACACCTTC. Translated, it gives CASSHPTSNQGTRGSYGYTF. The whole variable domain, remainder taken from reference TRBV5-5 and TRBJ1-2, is DAGVTQSPTHLIKTRGQQVTLRCSPISGHKSVSWYQQVLGQGPQFIFQYYEKEERGRGNFPDRFSARQFPNYSSELNVNALLLGDSALYLCASSHPTSNQGTRGSYGYTFGSGTRLTVV.

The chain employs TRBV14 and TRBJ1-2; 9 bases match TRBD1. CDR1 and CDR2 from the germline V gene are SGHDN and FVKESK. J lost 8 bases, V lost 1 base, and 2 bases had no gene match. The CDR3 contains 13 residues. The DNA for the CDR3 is TGTGCCAGCAGCCAAGTTACAGGGGGCGGCTACACCTTC. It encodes CASSQVTGGGYTF.

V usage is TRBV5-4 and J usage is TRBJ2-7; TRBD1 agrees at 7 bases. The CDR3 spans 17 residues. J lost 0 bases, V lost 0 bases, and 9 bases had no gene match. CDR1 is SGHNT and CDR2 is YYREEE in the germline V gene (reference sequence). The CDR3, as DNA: TGTGCCAGCAGCTTGGTTGAGGGGGCAGTCAGCTCCTACGAGCAGTACTTC. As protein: CASSLVEGAVSSYEQYF.

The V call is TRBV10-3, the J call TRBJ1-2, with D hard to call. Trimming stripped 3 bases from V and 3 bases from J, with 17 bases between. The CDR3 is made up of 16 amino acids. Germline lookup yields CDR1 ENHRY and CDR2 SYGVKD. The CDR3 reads CAISEAGRLGDYGYTF. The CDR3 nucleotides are TGTGCCATCAGTGAAGCGGGCAGGCTTGGTGACTATGGCTACACCTTC.

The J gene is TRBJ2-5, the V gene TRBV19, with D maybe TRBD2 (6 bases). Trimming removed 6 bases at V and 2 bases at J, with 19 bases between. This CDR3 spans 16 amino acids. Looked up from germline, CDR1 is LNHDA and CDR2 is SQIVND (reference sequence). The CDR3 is CASSHELAAKQETQYF. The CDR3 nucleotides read TGTGCCAGTAGCCACGAACTAGCCGCGAAACAAGAGACCCAGTACTTC.

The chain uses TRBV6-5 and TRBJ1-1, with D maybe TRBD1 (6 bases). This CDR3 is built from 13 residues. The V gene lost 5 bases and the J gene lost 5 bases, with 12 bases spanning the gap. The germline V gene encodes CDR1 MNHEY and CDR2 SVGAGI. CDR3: CASSQQGGTEAFF. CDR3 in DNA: TGTGCCAGCAGTCAACAGGGCGGTACTGAAGCTTTCTTT.

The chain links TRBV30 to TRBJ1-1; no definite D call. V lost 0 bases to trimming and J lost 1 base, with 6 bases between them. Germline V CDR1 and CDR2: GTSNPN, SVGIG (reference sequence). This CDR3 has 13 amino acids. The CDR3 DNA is TGTGCCTGGAGTGTACAGCCGAACACTGAAGCTTTCTTT. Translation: CAWSVQPNTEAFF. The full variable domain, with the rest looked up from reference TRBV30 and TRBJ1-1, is SQTIHQWPATLVQPVGSPLSLECTVEGTSNPNLYWYRQAAGRGLQLLFYSVGIGQISSEVPQNLSASRPQDRQFILSSKKLLLSDSGFYLCAWSVQPNTEAFFGQGTRLTVV.